This T cell receptor beta chain originates from a study of cytomegalovirus exposure and HLA in healthy donors. Findings and caveats of the study: There were fewer than 200 TCR beta chains listed as cytomegalovirus-associated. Later analysis reportedly placed an Asian-associated ancestry cluster below the roughly 680-donor mean in N-insertions. According to an earlier analysis, most TCR beta V segments yielded productive rearrangements about 87% or about 30% of the time. Serostatus for CMV was the only available immune exposure information.

To note about this clone: As yet, its antigen is unknown.

Trimming removed 1 base from V and 7 bases from J; junction bases left unmatched: 9. This CDR3 has 15 amino acids. The germline V gene encodes CDR1 SNHLY and CDR2 FYNNEI. Use of 60 Vbeta and 13 Jbeta primers characterized the PCR. TCRdb keeps only in-frame clones here, not all; method: immunoSEQ multiplex PCR. The profile covers about 160,000 clones, with approximately 80% appearing a single time and more than 3.5% taken by the ten largest. The chain combines TRBV2 with TRBJ2-7; 8 positions agree with TRBD1. This receptor was obtained from a man aged 35-49 years in good health and CMV-seronegative. Material: PBMCs. CDR3: CASSEDQGAFEEQYF. CDR3 nucleotide sequence: TGTGCCAGCAGTGAAGACCAGGGGGCGTTCGAGGAGCAGTACTTC.